This T cell receptor (beta chain) stems from a study of tumor-infiltrating lymphocytes in primary liver carcinoma. Points from the study as a whole: Only about 7-25% of top clones showed up in all five tumor regions.

TCR beta cDNA was reverse-transcribed from 450 to 500 ng of total RNA. The reaction used a constant-region primer and ProtoScript II reverse transcriptase. What produced the TCR beta libraries was three nested multiplex PCR rounds using slightly modified ARM-PCR. The two initial PCR rounds, ten to eleven cycles each, used TRBV1-TRBV30 forward and C-beta reverse primers. Each CDR3 protein gets one entry after TCRdb re-called the multiplex PCR reads with MiXCR. This table has around 78,000 distinct CDR3 sequences, over 70% appearing once. V was clipped by 4 bases and J by 10 bases; unmatched bases: 19. The germline V gene encodes CDR1 SGHAT and CDR2 FQNNGV. The CDR3 runs 16 residues. From about 19-30 mg of unsorted bulk tissue, DNA and RNA were co-extracted together. Patients had chronic HBV infection and were treatment-naive. Sampling targeted five separate regions of each tumor, which included the tumor centre. All tumor specimens exceeded 75% viable tumor cells.

About this clonotype: Its specificity is not known.

Sample: liver tumor tissue from sampling region 4. The subset is: tumor region T4, right-lateral pole. This TCR was sampled from a woman aged 55-69 years with primary liver carcinoma and hepatitis B virus infection. The rearrangement links TRBV11-2 to TRBJ2-7; 7 bases agree with TRBD2. CDR3 sequence reads: CASSYDGRTPGSEQYF. CDR3 nucleotides: TGTGCCAGCAGCTACGACGGGAGGACCCCGGGAAGCGAACAGTACTTC.